These 20 T cell receptor beta chains originate from one sample sequenced in a study of blood T cell repertoires in COVID-19. Profiled with immunoSEQ multiplex PCR; TCRdb holds only in-frame clones, not every one. The table records about 76,000 clones, around 90% of them present only once. Sequencing used peripheral blood. The receptors were gathered from a human donor in a cohort sampled during active COVID-19.

This chain links TRBV24-1 with TRBJ2-5, with 10 bases lining up with TRBD1. V gave up 5 bases and J gave up 5 bases; unmatched junction bases: 7. The CDR3 runs to 15 residues. The germline CDR1 and CDR2 sequences are KGHDR and SFDVKD. CDR3 in amino acids: CATSVGGTGVETQYF. In DNA form, the CDR3 reads TGTGCCACCAGTGTAGGCGGGACAGGGGTGGAGACCCAGTACTTC.

V and J are TRBV7-2 and TRBJ1-1; D unresolved. The CDR3 consists of 13 residues. The germline CDR1 and CDR2 sequences are SGHTA and FQGNSA. Deletions cut 6 bases from V and 7 bases from J, with 15 bases between. DNA of the CDR3: TGTGCCAGCAGACTATGGATGGGAGGTGAAGCTTTCTTT. Translating gives CASRLWMGGEAFF. The whole variable domain, remainder taken from reference TRBV7-2 and TRBJ1-1, is GAGVSQSPSNKVTEKGKDVELRCDPISGHTALYWYRQSLGQGLEFLIYFQGNSAPDKSGLPSDRFSAERTGGSVSTLTIQRTQQEDSAVYLCASRLWMGGEAFFGQGTRLTVV.

This clone was counted a single time. The V call is TRBV7-9, the J call TRBJ1-5; 9 bases fit TRBD1. The trim removed 5 bases at V and 6 bases at J, leaving 11 bases unmatched. The germline CDR1 and CDR2 sequences are SEHNR and FQNEAQ (reference sequence). This CDR3 region has 16 residues. CDR3 sequence (DNA): TGTGCCAGCAGCGACGGGGGACAGGGTTTCGGTCAGCCCCAGCATTTT. Protein product: CASSDGGQGFGQPQHF.

This chain joins TRBV4-1 and TRBJ2-2; unclear D gene. Trimming pared 0 bases from V and 4 bases from J, leaving 12 bases between. This CDR3 contains 16 residues. Germline-derived CDR1 and CDR2 are MGHRA and YSYEKL. DNA of the CDR3: TGCGCCAGCAGCCAAGAATCTACGTTCTTCACCGGGGAGCTGTTTTTT. This codes for CASSQESTFFTGELFF.

The chain combines TRBV3-1 (or the pseudogene TRBV3-2) with TRBJ2-7, with 11 bases that match TRBD1. V lost 4 bases and J lost 6; bases outside the gene matches: 5. Germline CDR1 LGHDT, CDR2 YNNKEL (reference sequence). This CDR3 spans 14 amino acids. CDR3 protein: CASSRGQGAGEQYF. The CDR3 DNA is TGTGCCAGCAGCCGAGGACAGGGGGCTGGCGAGCAGTACTTC.

The gene calls are TRBV25-1 and TRBJ1-3; 8 bases are shared with TRBD1. With 2 bases clipped from V and 0 bases from J, the junction kept 6 bases outside the gene matches. The CDR3 runs to 17 residues. Germline loops: CDR1 MGHDK, CDR2 SYGVNS. The CDR3 reads CASSEDGTGYSGNTIYF. CDR3 sequence (DNA): TGTGCCAGCAGTGAAGACGGGACAGGATACTCTGGAAACACCATATATTTT. The full variable domain, its missing parts supplied by reference TRBV25-1 and TRBJ1-3, is EADIYQTPRYLVIGTGKKITLECSQTMGHDKMYWYQQDPGMELHLIHYSYGVNSTEKGDLSSESTVSRIRTEHFPLTLESARPSHTSQYLCASSEDGTGYSGNTIYFGEGSWLTVV.

The chain carries TRBV3-1 (or the pseudogene TRBV3-2) and TRBJ2-3; D not resolved. V was trimmed by 1 base and J by 4 bases, leaving 15 bases between them. CDR3 size: 16 residues. The V gene's germline CDR1 is LGHDT and CDR2 YNNKEL (reference sequence). CDR3 amino acids: CASSQADPGWADTQYF. DNA for the CDR3: TGTGCCAGCAGCCAAGCAGACCCCGGGTGGGCAGATACGCAGTATTTT.

The J gene is TRBJ1-1, the V gene TRBV10-3, with D uncertain. Germline V gene lookup returns CDR1 ENHRY and CDR2 SYGVKD. With 6 bases removed from V and 2 bases from J, the gap between germline ends came to 13 bases. The CDR3 is 14 amino acids. The CDR3 nucleotides are TGTGCCATCAGCCGGGAGGGAGGCAACACTGAAGCTTTCTTT. This sequence encodes CAISREGGNTEAFF.

The V and J genes are TRBV9 and TRBJ1-5; no reliable D call. V was shortened by 0 bases and J by 0 bases, with 7 bases between the two germline ends. From germline, CDR1 is SGDLS and CDR2 YYNGEE. The CDR3 runs to 15 residues. The CDR3 loop reads CASSVGSGSNQPQHF. CDR3 DNA sequence: TGTGCCAGCAGCGTAGGTAGCGGTAGCAATCAGCCCCAGCATTTT.

V gene TRBV6-5 combines with J gene TRBJ1-1, with 9 bases fitting TRBD1. The V and J ends lost 7 bases and 4 bases, in that order; junction bases with no gene match: 10. Germline V gives CDR1 MNHEY, CDR2 SVGAGI. The CDR3 runs to 15 residues. CDR3 sequence: CASTLSTGGGTEAFF. As DNA, the CDR3 is TGTGCCAGCACCCTATCTACAGGGGGCGGCACTGAAGCTTTCTTT.

The count of this clone is one. V usage is TRBV7-9 and J usage is TRBJ1-2; a weak D match, TRBD1 (5 bases). The CDR3 totals 12 residues. Germline CDR1 and CDR2: SEHNR and FQNEAQ (reference sequence). V gave up 5 bases and J gave up 8 bases, with 12 bases separating them. This CDR3 reads CASSPTGDGYTF. CDR3 coding DNA: TGTGCCAGCAGCCCGACGGGGGACGGCTACACCTTC.

The chain carries TRBV4-2 and TRBJ2-1, with D maybe TRBD2 (6 bases). Germline V gives CDR1 LGHNA, CDR2 YNFKEQ. This CDR3 region has 15 residues. With 0 bases removed from V and 10 bases from J, the gap between germline ends came to 16 bases. The CDR3 region has the DNA TGTGCCAGCAGCCAAGATAGGTTGGGGAGCGGGGAGCAGTTCTTC. Protein: CASSQDRLGSGEQFF.

This rearrangement joins TRBV5-6 to TRBJ1-1; maybe TRBD1 (5 bases). V lost 3 bases, J lost 8 bases, and 11 bases lay in between. Germline lookup yields CDR1 SGHDT and CDR2 YYEEEE. The CDR3 spans 12 residues. The chain's CDR3 is CASSSQGQEAFF. CDR3 nucleotides: TGTGCCAGCAGCTCTCAGGGCCAGGAAGCTTTCTTT. The full variable domain, in which reference TRBV5-6 and TRBJ1-1 provide the parts outside the CDR3, is DAGVTQSPTHLIKTRGQQVTLRCSPKSGHDTVSWYQQALGQGPQFIFQYYEEEERQRGNFPDRFSGHQFPNYSSELNVNALLLGDSALYLCASSSQGQEAFFGQGTRLTVV.

The chain links TRBV14 to TRBJ1-4, with D tentatively TRBD1 (6 bases). The CDR3 totals 13 residues. Trimming shortened V by 1 base and J by 7 bases, and 7 bases separated the two germline ends. Germline CDR1 and CDR2: SGHDN and FVKESK. CDR3 bases: TGTGCCAGCAGCCAAGGGACAGCTGAAAAACTGTTTTTT. This sequence encodes CASSQGTAEKLFF.

The chain's CDR3 is CASSPRLAGASDTQYF. The CDR3 bases are TGTGCCAGTAGCCCCCGACTAGCGGGGGCGTCGGATACGCAGTATTTT. V gene TRBV19 combines with J gene TRBJ2-3; 12 nucleotides line up with TRBD2. CDR3 length: 16 amino acids. The V gene end was trimmed by 6 bases and the J gene end by 6 bases; junction bases not matched to a gene: 10. Germline V gene data show CDR1 as LNHDA and CDR2 as SQIVND (reference sequence). Variable domain in full (rest from reference TRBV19 and TRBJ2-3): DGGITQSPKYLFRKEGQNVTLSCEQNLNHDAMYWYRQDPGQGLRLIYYSQIVNDFQKGDIAEGYSVSREKKESFPLTVTSAQKNPTAFYLCASSPRLAGASDTQYFGPGTRLTVL.

The chain uses TRBV7-2 and TRBJ1-4; D remains ambiguous. CDR1 SGHTA and CDR2 FQGNSA come from the germline V gene. V lost 0 bases to trimming and J lost 3 bases, with 14 bases between them. CDR3 length equals 17 residues. The CDR3 spells CASSLAIPPSANEKLFF. For the CDR3, the DNA is TGTGCCAGCAGCTTAGCGATACCACCCTCAGCTAATGAAAAACTGTTTTTT.

V usage is TRBV6-6 and J usage is TRBJ2-5, with TRBD1 identical over 7 bases. The ends lost 2 bases at V and 5 bases at J; junction bases unmatched: 8. CDR3 size: 15 residues. In germline, CDR1 is MNHNY, CDR2 SVGAGI (reference sequence). This CDR3 is CASSYKTGIPETQYF. The CDR3, as DNA: TGTGCCAGCAGTTACAAGACAGGGATTCCCGAGACCCAGTACTTC.

V gene TRBV4-1 combines with J gene TRBJ1-2; tentative D call: TRBD1 (5 bases). Germline CDR1 is MGHRA and CDR2 is YSYEKL. Trimming removed 0 bases from V and 4 bases from J, with 15 bases in between. This CDR3 has 16 amino acids. The CDR3 bases are TGCGCCAGCAGCCAAGATGGAATAGGGGCGGCCTATGGCTACACCTTC. Translation: CASSQDGIGAAYGYTF.

This clone showed up just a few times. V usage is TRBV7-6 and J usage is TRBJ2-7; 9 nucleotides agree with TRBD1. Trimming cost V 4 bases and J 6 bases; bases outside gene matches: 10. The germline gives CDR1 SGHVS, CDR2 FNYEAQ. CDR3 length equals 15 residues. CDR3 residues: CASSSQGQGAGEQYF. The CDR3 DNA follows: TGTGCCAGCAGCTCTCAGGGACAGGGTGCCGGCGAGCAGTACTTC.

The chain couples TRBV11-2 to TRBJ1-2; D uncertain. The CDR3 has 16 residues. Germline CDR1 reads SGHAT; CDR2 reads FQNNGV. The V end was cut by 5 bases, the J end by 4 bases, with 20 bases between. The chain's CDR3 is CASSRKARGTLYGYTF. CDR3 nucleotide sequence: TGTGCCAGCAGCCGAAAGGCGCGGGGAACTCTCTATGGCTACACCTTC. Based on the CDR3 plus reference TRBV11-2 and TRBJ1-2, the full variable domain is EAGVAQSPRYKIIEKRQSVAFWCNPISGHATLYWYQQILGQGPKLLIQFQNNGVVDDSQLPKDRFSAERLKGVDSTLKIQPAKLEDSAVYLCASSRKARGTLYGYTFGSGTRLTVV.